This T cell receptor beta chain was profiled in a study of spatial heterogeneity in lung cancer. For the study at large: Matched bulk RNA-seq yielded a T cell module score, and TCR transcript counts in tumor regions correlated strongly with that score. Broader study findings: In tumors, expanded intratumoral alpha and beta TCR counts tracked mutation counts.

Time point denoted: sample taken at primary tumor resection. Patients with untreated early-stage non-small cell lung cancer, numbering 72, were the donors. Sequencing of whole RNA from tumor, nontumor lung or frozen PBMC involved no sorting. Each CDR3 protein gets one entry after TCRdb re-called the 5' RACE reads with MiXCR. The sample holds roughly 10,000 distinct CDR3 sequences, 12% seen once. In its sample, this clonotype was seen many times. The target antigen is unknown. This CDR3 is built from 15 residues. The V end was cut by 3 bases, the J end by 3 bases, with 11 bases between. Germline loops: CDR1 LNHDA, CDR2 SQIVND (reference sequence).

The chain has TRBV19 and TRBJ2-2; TRBD1 might be the D (6 bases). The source of this sequence is a female donor with early-stage non-small cell lung cancer. The sequences come from lung tumor tissue, collected at surgery. The CDR3: CASSISGHYTGELFF. CDR3 DNA sequence: TGTGCCAGTAGTATTTCGGGACACTACACCGGGGAGCTGTTTTTT. The complete variable domain, with remaining parts taken from reference TRBV19 and TRBJ2-2, reads DGGITQSPKYLFRKEGQNVTLSCEQNLNHDAMYWYRQDPGQGLRLIYYSQIVNDFQKGDIAEGYSVSREKKESFPLTVTSAQKNPTAFYLCASSISGHYTGELFFGEGSRLTVL.